The next 18 T cell receptor beta chains were all read from a single sample in a study of glioma-infiltrating T cells (dated by TCRdb to 2016 to 2017). TCRdb records Illumina MiSeq as the sequencer. The iRepertoire nested amplicon-rescue multiplex PCR (arm-PCR) platform was used to amplify TCR alpha and beta CDR3 regions from RNA. TCRdb reanalyzed the raw reads on its own, using fastp at Q25 for trimming and MiXCR for clone calling, and kept in-frame beta chains. Identical CDR3 protein sequences are pooled into one entry, listed with their most common genes and DNA. Across this sample there are over 120,000 distinct CDR3 sequences, with about 39% seen only once. 20% of the sample is in the top ten clones. Sequenced: glioma tissue, nonneoplastic brain tissue, or PBMCs (not recorded which). The origin of the receptors is a human donor with low-grade glioma or glioblastoma, undergoing nonglioma brain surgery, or in good health (not recorded which).

V usage is TRBV2 and J usage is TRBJ2-2; D possibly matches TRBD1 or TRBD2 (5 bases each). CDR1 and CDR2 (germline): SNHLY, FYNNEI. V lost 7 bases to trimming and J lost 3 bases, with 18 bases between them. This CDR3 spans 16 amino acids. CDR3: CASTLVSGTHTGELFF. The CDR3 DNA reads as TGTGCCAGCACCCTTGTATCTGGGACGCACACCGGGGAGCTGTTTTTT.

Concerning this clonotype itself: A junction end diverges from the germline sequence, so it may reflect a read error. V is TRBV27 and J is TRBJ2-7; 12 bases agree with TRBD1. The germline CDR1 and CDR2 sequences are MNHEY and SMNVEV (reference sequence). The CDR3 is made up of 14 amino acids. Here the CDR3 reads CDSSPGTGGVEQYF. The CDR3 DNA reads as TGTGACAGCAGCCCCGGGACAGGGGGCGTCGAGCAGTACTTC.

The chain has TRBV7-9 and TRBJ1-1; 8 nucleotides match TRBD1. The CDR3 has 15 amino acids. The trim removed 2 bases at V and 1 base at J, leaving 3 bases unmatched. The V gene's germline CDR1 is SEHNR and CDR2 FQNEAQ (reference sequence). Here the CDR3 DNA reads TGTGCCAGCAGCTTAACCGGACAGGGGAACACTGAAGCTTTCTTT. Its translation is CASSLTGQGNTEAFF. Drawing the rest from reference TRBV7-9 and TRBJ1-1, the complete variable domain is DTGVSQNPRHKITKRGQNVTFRCDPISEHNRLYWYRQTLGQGPEFLTYFQNEAQLEKSRLLSDRFSAERPKGSFSTLEIQRTEQGDSAMYLCASSLTGQGNTEAFFGQGTRLTVV.

In its sample, this clonotype was seen once. The chain carries TRBV10-3 and TRBJ2-7, with 8 bases lining up with TRBD1. The CDR3 extends over 16 amino acids. V trimming: 0 bases; J trimming: 4 bases; junction bases outside the gene matches: 8. Germline V gene lookup returns CDR1 ENHRY and CDR2 SYGVKD. CDR3 nucleotides: TGTGCCATCAGTGAGTCCGGGGACAGGACTAAGTACGAGCAGTACTTC. Translating it yields CAISESGDRTKYEQYF.

Regarding this clonotype: The junction does not match germline at one end; this may be a read error. CDR3: CASSVVDYCYTF. CDR3 sequence (DNA): TGTGCCAGCAGTGTAGTGGACTATTGCTACACCTTC. The V gene is TRBV2, the J gene TRBJ1-2; unclear D gene. Germline CDR1 and CDR2: SNHLY and FYNNEI. The CDR3 contains 12 residues.

This chain uses TRBV7-2 with TRBJ2-3, with D perhaps TRBD1 or TRBD2 (5 bases each). The CDR3 is 17 residues long. The germline CDR1 and CDR2 sequences are SGHTA and FQGNSA. Trimming shortened V by 3 bases and J by 4 bases, and 20 bases separated the two germline ends. The DNA of the CDR3 is TGTGCCAGCAGCTTCATCCCCCGAGGGGTAATTCCAGATACGCAGTATTTT. Its protein product is CASSFIPRGVIPDTQYF.

There are a few counts of this clonotype. The chain employs TRBV27 and TRBJ2-7; D not certain. Germline V gene data show CDR1 as MNHEY and CDR2 as SMNVEV (reference sequence). V lost 6 bases and J lost 6, with 15 bases in between. The CDR3 totals 13 residues. CDR3 residues: CASRQGVVSEQYF. CDR3 sequence (DNA): TGTGCCAGCAGACAAGGAGTGGTTTCCGAGCAGTACTTC.

This CDR3 is CASSQGAGQVTGYTF. CDR3 coding DNA: TGCGCCAGCAGCCAAGGGGCGGGACAAGTGACTGGCTACACCTTC. The genes are TRBV4-1 and TRBJ1-2; D possibly corresponds to TRBD1 (6 bases). Deletions cut 1 base from V and 7 bases from J, with 16 bases between. Per germline, CDR1 MGHRA and CDR2 YSYEKL. This CDR3 region has 15 residues.

The chain combines TRBV6-2 or TRBV6-3 with TRBJ1-1, with a tentative D call TRBD1 (5 bases). This CDR3 has 16 residues. The germline V and J ends were trimmed by 5 bases and 0 bases, with 16 bases remaining between them. Looked up from germline, CDR1 is MNHEY and CDR2 is SVGEGT. For the CDR3, the DNA is TGTGCCAGCAGTCGCCCCCCCAGGGCCATGAACACTGAAGCTTTCTTT. This encodes CASSRPPRAMNTEAFF.

This chain links TRBV4-1 with TRBJ1-6; D gene uncertain. CDR1 MGHRA and CDR2 YSYEKL come from the germline V gene. This CDR3 is 17 amino acids long. V was pared by 0 bases and J by 8 bases, with 17 bases between. This CDR3 is CASSQEPGPSLDSPLHF. CDR3 nucleotide sequence: TGCGCCAGCAGCCAAGAGCCAGGCCCAAGTTTAGATTCACCCCTCCACTTT.

This chain connects TRBV6-5 to TRBJ2-3, with 10 positions matching TRBD2. The germline V gene encodes CDR1 MNHEY and CDR2 SVGAGI. The V segment lost 0 bases and the J segment 0 bases; nucleotides outside the gene matches: 6. The CDR3 runs to 18 residues. CDR3 DNA: TGTGCCAGCAGTTACTCGAGCACTAGCGGGACTAGCACAGATACGCAGTATTTT. Amino acid sequence: CASSYSSTSGTSTDTQYF.

The chain employs TRBV6-6 and TRBJ2-7; D is perhaps TRBD1 (5 bases). This CDR3 is 15 amino acids long. Germline CDR1 MNHNY, CDR2 SVGAGI (reference sequence). V lost 2 bases, J lost 3 bases, and 14 bases lay in between. This chain's CDR3 is CASSYGSVQVYEQYF. CDR3 nucleotide sequence: TGTGCCAGCAGTTACGGCTCTGTACAGGTCTACGAGCAGTACTTC.

In nucleotides, the CDR3 is TGCGCCAGCAGCCCACAGCTTCCAGATACGCAGTATTTT. As protein: CASSPQLPDTQYF. V usage is TRBV4-3 and J usage is TRBJ2-3; unclear D gene. CDR1 and CDR2 (germline): LGHNA, YSLEER. Trimming cost V 4 bases and J 4 bases, with 9 bases left between them. The CDR3 spans 13 residues.

A few counts support this clonotype. The CDR3 region is CASRKEGAETGELFF. The CDR3, as DNA: TGTGCCAGCAGAAAGGAGGGCGCGGAAACCGGGGAGCTGTTTTTT. The chain has TRBV6-1 and TRBJ2-2; D is possibly TRBD2 (6 bases). The CDR3 is 15 residues long. CDR1 MNHNS and CDR2 SASEGT come from the germline V gene. The V end was cut by 6 bases, the J end by 5 bases, with 16 bases between.

The chain employs TRBV2 and TRBJ1-2; perhaps TRBD1 as D (5 bases). V lost 6 bases and J lost 6, with 14 bases in between. Germline loops: CDR1 SNHLY, CDR2 FYNNEI. CDR3 length: 13 amino acids. Here the CDR3 reads CASRFGHPHGYTF. The CDR3 DNA follows: TGTGCCAGCAGATTCGGACACCCCCATGGCTACACCTTC.

This chain links TRBV7-3 with TRBJ2-7; TRBD2 agrees at 9 bases. The V and J ends lost 5 bases and 2 bases, in that order; junction bases with no gene match: 7. The CDR3 extends over 15 amino acids. Germline-derived CDR1 and CDR2 are SGHTA and FQGTGA. The CDR3 DNA follows: TGTGCCAGCAGCCCGCCGGGACTAGCTGCCTACGAGCAGTACTTC. Its protein is CASSPPGLAAYEQYF. The complete variable domain, with remaining parts taken from reference TRBV7-3 and TRBJ2-7, reads GAGVSQTPSNKVTEKGKYVELRCDPISGHTALYWYRQSLGQGPEFLIYFQGTGAADDSGLPNDRFFAVRPEGSVSTLKIQRTERGDSAVYLCASSPPGLAAYEQYFGPGTRLTVT.

The J gene is TRBJ2-3, the V gene TRBV29-1, with D unclear. Germline-derived CDR1 and CDR2 are SQVTM and ANQGSEA. The CDR3 extends over 10 amino acids. Trimming stripped 7 bases from V and 6 bases from J, with 8 bases between. CDR3 DNA sequence: TGCAGCGCCGTCTGGGATACGCAGTATTTT. Translated: CSAVWDTQYF.

The DNA of the CDR3 is TGTGCCAGCAGTCCCCGGGAGTGCGGTACGCAGTATTTT. It codes for CASSPRECGTQYF. The chain couples TRBV12-3 or TRBV12-4 to TRBJ2-3; a weak D match, TRBD2 (6 bases). The CDR3 totals 13 residues. Trimming took off 5 bases at V and 8 bases at J, with 14 bases between the two ends.